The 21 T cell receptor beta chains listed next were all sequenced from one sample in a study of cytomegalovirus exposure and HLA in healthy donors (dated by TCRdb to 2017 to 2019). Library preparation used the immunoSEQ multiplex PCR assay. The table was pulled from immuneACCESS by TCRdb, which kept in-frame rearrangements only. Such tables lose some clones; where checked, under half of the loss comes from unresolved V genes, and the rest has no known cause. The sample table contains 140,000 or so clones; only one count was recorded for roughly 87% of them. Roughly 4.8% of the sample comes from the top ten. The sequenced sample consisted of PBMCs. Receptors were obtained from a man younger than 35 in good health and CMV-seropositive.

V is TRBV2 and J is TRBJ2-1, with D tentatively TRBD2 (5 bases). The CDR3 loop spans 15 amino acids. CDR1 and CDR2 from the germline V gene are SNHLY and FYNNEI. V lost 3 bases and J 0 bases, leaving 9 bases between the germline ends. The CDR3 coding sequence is TGTGCCAGCAGTGAGATGGGGAGCTCCTACAATGAGCAGTTCTTC. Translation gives CASSEMGSSYNEQFF.

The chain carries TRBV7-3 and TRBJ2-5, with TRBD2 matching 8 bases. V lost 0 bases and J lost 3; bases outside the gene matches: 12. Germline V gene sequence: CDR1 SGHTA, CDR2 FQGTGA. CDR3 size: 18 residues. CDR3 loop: CASSLTSSYRGGKETQYF. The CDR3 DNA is TGTGCCAGCAGCTTAACGTCAAGTTACCGGGGGGGTAAAGAGACCCAGTACTTC.

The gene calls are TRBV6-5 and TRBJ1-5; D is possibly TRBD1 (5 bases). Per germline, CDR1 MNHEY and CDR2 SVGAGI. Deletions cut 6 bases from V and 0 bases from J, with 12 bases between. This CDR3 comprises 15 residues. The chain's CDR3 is CASRGGRYSNQPQHF. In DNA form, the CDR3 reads TGTGCCAGCAGGGGGGGACGGTATAGCAATCAGCCCCAGCATTTT.

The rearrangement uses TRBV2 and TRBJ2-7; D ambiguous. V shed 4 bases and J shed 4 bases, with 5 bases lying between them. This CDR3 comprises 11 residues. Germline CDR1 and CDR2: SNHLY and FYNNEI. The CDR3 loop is CASSALYEQYF. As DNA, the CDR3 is TGTGCCAGCAGTGCCCTATACGAGCAGTACTTC.

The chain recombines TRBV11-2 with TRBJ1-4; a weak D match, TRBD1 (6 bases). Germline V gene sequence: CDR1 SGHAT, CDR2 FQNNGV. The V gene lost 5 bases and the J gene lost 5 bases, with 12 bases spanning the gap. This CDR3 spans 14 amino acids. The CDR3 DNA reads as TGTGCCAGCAGCAACAGGGTGGAGAATGAAAAACTGTTTTTT. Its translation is CASSNRVENEKLFF.

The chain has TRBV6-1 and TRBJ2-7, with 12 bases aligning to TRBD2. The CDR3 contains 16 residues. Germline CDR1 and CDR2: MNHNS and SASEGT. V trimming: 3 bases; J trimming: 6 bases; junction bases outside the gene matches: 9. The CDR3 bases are TGTGCCAGCAGTGAGCGGCTAGCGGGAGGGCCTCGCGAGCAGTACTTC. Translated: CASSERLAGGPREQYF.

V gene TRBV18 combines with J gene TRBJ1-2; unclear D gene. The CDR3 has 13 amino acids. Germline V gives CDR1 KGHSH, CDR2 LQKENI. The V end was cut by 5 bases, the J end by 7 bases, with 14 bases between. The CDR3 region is CASSELGGVGYTF. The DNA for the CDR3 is TGTGCCAGCTCAGAGTTGGGAGGAGTTGGCTACACCTTC.

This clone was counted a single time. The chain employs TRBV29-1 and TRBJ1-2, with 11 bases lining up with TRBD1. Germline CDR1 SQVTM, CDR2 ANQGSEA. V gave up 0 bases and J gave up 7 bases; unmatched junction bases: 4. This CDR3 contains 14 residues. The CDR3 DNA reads TGCAGCGTTGAAGATGGACAGGGGGCGCGTGGCTACACCTTC. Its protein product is CSVEDGQGARGYTF.

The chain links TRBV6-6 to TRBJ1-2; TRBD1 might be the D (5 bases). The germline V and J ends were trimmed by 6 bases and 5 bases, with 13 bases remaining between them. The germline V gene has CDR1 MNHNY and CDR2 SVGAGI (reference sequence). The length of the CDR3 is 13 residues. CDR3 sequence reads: CASRLGEGYGYTF. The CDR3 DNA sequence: TGTGCCAGCAGACTGGGGGAGGGGTATGGCTACACCTTC.

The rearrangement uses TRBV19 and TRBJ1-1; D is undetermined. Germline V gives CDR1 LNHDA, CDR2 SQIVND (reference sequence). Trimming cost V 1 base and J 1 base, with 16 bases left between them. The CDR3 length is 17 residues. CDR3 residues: CASSIALGSGPNTEAFF. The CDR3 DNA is TGTGCCAGTAGTATAGCCCTGGGGAGCGGACCGAACACTGAAGCTTTCTTT.

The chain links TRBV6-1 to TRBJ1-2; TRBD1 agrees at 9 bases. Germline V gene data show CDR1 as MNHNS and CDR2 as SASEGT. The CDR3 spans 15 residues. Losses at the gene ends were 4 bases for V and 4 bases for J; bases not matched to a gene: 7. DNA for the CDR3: TGTGCCAGCAGTGCCGGCCCGGGACAGGGCTATGGCTACACCTTC. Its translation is CASSAGPGQGYGYTF.

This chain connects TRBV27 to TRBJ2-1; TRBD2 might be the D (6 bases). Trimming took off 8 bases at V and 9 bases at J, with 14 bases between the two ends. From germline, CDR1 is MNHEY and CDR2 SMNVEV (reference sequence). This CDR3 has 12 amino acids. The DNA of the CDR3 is TGTGCCAGCGGGGGACTGGGGGGTGAGCAGTTCTTC. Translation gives CASGGLGGEQFF.

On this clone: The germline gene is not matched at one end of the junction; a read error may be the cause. CDR3 in amino acids: CASSPVVGQTGELFF. The CDR3 DNA reads as TGTGCTAGCAGCCCGGTTGTGGGGCAGACCGGGGAGCTGTTTTTT. J is TRBJ2-2 and V is TRBV7-7; TRBD1 might be the D (5 bases). The CDR3 length is 15 residues. From germline, CDR1 is SSHAT and CDR2 FNYEAQ (reference sequence). The full variable domain, with the rest looked up from reference TRBV7-7 and TRBJ2-2, is GAGVSQSPRYKVTKRGQDVTLRCDPISSHATLYWYQQALGQGPEFLTYFNYEAQPDKSGLPSDRFSAERPEGSISTLTIQRTEQRDSAMYRCASSPVVGQTGELFFGEGSRLTVL.

Written as DNA, the CDR3 is TGTGCCAGCAGTTACTACCGACAGCTAAACACTGAAGCTTTCTTT. This gives the protein CASSYYRQLNTEAFF. V gene TRBV6-5 combines with J gene TRBJ1-1, with a tentative D call TRBD1 (5 bases). The V and J ends lost 1 base and 2 bases respectively, with 11 bases between them. The germline V gene encodes CDR1 MNHEY and CDR2 SVGAGI. The CDR3 is 15 residues long.

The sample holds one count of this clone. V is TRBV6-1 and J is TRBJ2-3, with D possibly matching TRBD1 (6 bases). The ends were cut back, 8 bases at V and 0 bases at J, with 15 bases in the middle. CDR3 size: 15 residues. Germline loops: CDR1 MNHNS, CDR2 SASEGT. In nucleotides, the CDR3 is TGTGCCAGCCGGGACAAAGACTCTAGCACAGATACGCAGTATTTT. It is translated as CASRDKDSSTDTQYF.

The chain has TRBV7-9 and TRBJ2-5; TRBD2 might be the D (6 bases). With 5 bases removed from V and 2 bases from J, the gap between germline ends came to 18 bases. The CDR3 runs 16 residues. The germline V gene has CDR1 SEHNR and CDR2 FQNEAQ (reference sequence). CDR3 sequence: CASSAPLGLKQETQYF. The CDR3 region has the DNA TGTGCCAGCAGCGCACCCCTGGGACTCAAGCAAGAGACCCAGTACTTC.

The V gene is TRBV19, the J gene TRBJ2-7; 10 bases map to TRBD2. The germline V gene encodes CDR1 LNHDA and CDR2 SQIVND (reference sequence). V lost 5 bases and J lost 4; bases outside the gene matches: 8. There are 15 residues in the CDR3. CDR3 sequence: CASSSQAGGNYEQYF. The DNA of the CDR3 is TGTGCCAGTAGTTCACAAGCGGGAGGGAATTACGAGCAGTACTTC.

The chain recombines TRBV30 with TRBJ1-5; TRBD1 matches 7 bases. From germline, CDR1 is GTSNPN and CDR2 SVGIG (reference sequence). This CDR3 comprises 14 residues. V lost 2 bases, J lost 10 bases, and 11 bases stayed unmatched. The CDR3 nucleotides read TGTGCCTGGAGTACTGACAGGGAAATCAGCCCCCAGCATTTT. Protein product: CAWSTDREISPQHF.

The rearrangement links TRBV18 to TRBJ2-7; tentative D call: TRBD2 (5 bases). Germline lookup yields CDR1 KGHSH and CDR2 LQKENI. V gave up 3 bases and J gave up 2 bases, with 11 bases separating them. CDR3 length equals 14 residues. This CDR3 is CASSPPSGTYEQYF. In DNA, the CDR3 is TGTGCCAGCTCACCCCCCTCGGGGACCTACGAGCAGTACTTC.

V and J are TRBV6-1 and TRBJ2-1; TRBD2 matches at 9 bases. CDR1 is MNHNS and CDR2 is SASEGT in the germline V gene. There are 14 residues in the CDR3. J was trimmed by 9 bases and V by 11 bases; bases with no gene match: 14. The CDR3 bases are TGTGCCGGAAGGAGAGTAGCGGGGGCGGGTGAGCAGTTCTTC. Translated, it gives CAGRRVAGAGEQFF.

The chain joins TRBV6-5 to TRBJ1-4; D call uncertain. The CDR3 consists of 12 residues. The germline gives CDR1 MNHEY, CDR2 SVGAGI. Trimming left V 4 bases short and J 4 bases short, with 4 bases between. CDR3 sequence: CASSSLNEKLFF. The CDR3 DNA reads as TGTGCCAGCAGTTCCCTTAATGAAAAACTGTTTTTT.